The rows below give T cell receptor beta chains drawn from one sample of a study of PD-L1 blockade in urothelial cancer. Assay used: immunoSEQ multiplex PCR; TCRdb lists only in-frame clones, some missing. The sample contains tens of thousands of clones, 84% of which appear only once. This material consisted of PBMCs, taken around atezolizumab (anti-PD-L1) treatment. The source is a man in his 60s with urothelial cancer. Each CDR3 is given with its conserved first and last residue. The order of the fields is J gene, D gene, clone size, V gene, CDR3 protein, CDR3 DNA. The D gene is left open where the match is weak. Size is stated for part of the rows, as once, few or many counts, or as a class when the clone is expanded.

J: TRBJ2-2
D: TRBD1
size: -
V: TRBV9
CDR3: CASRPGQGNTGELFF
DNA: TGTGCCAGCAGGCCGGGACAGGGGAACACCGGGGAGCTGTTTTTT

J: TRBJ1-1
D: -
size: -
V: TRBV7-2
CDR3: CASSQQGNTEAFF
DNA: TGTGCCAGCAGCCAACAGGGGAACACTGAAGCTTTCTTT

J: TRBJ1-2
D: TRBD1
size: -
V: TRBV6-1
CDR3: CASRGTGNNYGYTF
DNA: TGTGCCAGCAGGGGGACAGGGAATAACTATGGCTACACCTTC

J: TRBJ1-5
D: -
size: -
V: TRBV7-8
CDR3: CASSSVYSNQPQHF
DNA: TGTGCCAGCAGCTCTGTATATAGCAATCAGCCCCAGCATTTT

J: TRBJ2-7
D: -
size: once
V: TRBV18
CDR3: CASSPRSSRASSYEQYF
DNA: TGTGCCAGCTCACCACGGTCGTCCAGGGCAAGCTCCTACGAGCAGTACTTC

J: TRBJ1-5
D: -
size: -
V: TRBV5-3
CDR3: CARSADSLCNQPQHF
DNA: TGTGCCAGAAGCGCGGACAGTTTATGTAATCAGCCCCAGCATTTT

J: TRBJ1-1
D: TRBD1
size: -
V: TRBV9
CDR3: CASSVGTGAVTEAFF
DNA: TGTGCCAGCAGCGTAGGTACAGGGGCGGTCACTGAAGCTTTCTTT

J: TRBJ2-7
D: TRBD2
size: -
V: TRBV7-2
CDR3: CASSHGLAGAGEQYF
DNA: TGTGCCAGCAGTCACGGCCTAGCGGGAGCGGGTGAGCAGTACTTC

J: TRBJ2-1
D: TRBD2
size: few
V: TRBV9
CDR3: CASSVALREGNNEQFF
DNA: TGTGCCAGCAGCGTAGCTCTGCGGGAGGGAAACAATGAGCAGTTCTTC

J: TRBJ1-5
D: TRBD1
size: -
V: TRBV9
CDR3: CASSVYKTGQPQHF
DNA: TGTGCCAGCAGCGTATATAAGACAGGGCAGCCCCAGCATTTT

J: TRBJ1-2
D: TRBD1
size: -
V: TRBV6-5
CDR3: CASRGKTGAYGYTF
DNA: TGTGCCAGCAGGGGCAAGACAGGGGCCTATGGCTACACCTTC

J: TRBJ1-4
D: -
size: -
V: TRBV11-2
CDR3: CASSSGKWDEKLFF
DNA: TGTGCCAGCAGCTCAGGGAAGTGGGATGAAAAACTGTTTTTT

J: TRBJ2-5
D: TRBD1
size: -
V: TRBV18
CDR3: CASSPLRQGRETQYF
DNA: TGTGCCAGCTCACCACTCCGACAGGGGCGAGAGACCCAGTACTTC

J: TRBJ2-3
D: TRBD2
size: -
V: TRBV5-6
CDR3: CASSLGGGRGTDTQYF
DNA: TGTGCCAGCAGCTTGGGAGGCGGGAGGGGCACAGATACGCAGTATTTT

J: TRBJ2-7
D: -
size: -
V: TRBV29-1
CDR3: CSVVAGYGEQYF
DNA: TGCAGCGTTGTAGCCGGTTACGGCGAGCAGTACTTC

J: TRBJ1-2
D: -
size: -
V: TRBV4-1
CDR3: CASSPAGQWHGYTF
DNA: TGCGCCAGCAGCCCCGCAGGACAGTGGCATGGCTACACCTTC

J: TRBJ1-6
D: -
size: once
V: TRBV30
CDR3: CAWDRGWHSPLHF
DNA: TGTGCCTGGGACCGAGGGTGGCATTCACCCCTCCACTTT

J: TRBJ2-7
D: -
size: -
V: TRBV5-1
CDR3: CASSFHPQRVWYEQYF
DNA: TGCGCCAGCAGCTTCCACCCACAGAGGGTTTGGTACGAGCAGTACTTC

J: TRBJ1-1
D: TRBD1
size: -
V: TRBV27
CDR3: CASSNRDRMNTEAFF
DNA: TGTGCCAGCAGTAACCGGGACAGAATGAACACTGAAGCTTTCTTT

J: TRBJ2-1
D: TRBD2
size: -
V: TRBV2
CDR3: CASTDRTSYNEQFF
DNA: TGTGCCAGCACCGACCGGACTAGCTACAATGAGCAGTTCTTC

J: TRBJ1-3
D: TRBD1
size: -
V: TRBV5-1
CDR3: CASSLDGQGAYTIYF
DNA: TGCGCCAGCAGCTTGGACGGACAGGGGGCTTACACCATATATTTT

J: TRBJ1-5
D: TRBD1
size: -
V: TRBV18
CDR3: CASSPADRVQHF
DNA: TGTGCCAGCTCACCCGCCGACAGGGTCCAGCATTTT

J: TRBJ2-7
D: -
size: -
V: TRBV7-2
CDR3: CASSVDSGISYEQYF
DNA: TGTGCCAGCAGCGTGGATAGCGGCATCTCCTACGAGCAGTACTTC

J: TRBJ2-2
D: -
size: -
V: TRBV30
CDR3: CAWSLALGTGELFF
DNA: TGTGCCTGGAGTTTGGCACTCGGCACTGGGGAGCTCTTTTTT

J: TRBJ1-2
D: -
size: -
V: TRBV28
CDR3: CASSFGGVGYTF
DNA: TGTGCCAGCAGTTTCGGGGGTGTTGGCTACACCTTC

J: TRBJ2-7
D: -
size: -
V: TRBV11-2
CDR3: CASSLEDSSSYYEQYF
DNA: TGTGCCAGCAGCTTAGAAGACAGCTCAAGCTACTACGAGCAGTACTTC

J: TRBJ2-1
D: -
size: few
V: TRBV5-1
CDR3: CASSTEAGLEQFF
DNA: TGCGCCAGCAGCACCGAGGCGGGCCTTGAGCAGTTCTTC

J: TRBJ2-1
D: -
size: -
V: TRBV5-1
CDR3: CASSLGGSSYNEQFF
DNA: TGCGCCAGCAGCTTGGGGGGCAGCTCCTACAATGAGCAGTTCTTC

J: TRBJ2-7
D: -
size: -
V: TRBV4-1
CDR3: CASSQLTGTREQYF
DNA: TGCGCCAGCAGCCAGCTCACAGGGACCCGCGAGCAGTACTTC

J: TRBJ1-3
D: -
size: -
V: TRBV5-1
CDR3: CASSLADNSGNTIYF
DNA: TGCGCCAGCAGCTTGGCCGACAACTCTGGAAACACCATATATTTT

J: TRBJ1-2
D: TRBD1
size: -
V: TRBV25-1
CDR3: CASTGTGGYGYTF
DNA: TGTGCCAGCACAGGGACAGGGGGATATGGCTACACCTTC

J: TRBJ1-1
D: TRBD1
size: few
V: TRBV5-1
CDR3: CASNRPSAGTGDVNTEAFF
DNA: TGCGCCAGCAACCGACCATCAGCTGGTACAGGGGATGTGAACACTGAAGCTTTCTTT

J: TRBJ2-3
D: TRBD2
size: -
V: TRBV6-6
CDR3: CASSAGTSGTDTQYF
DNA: TGTGCCAGCAGTGCCGGGACTAGCGGCACAGATACGCAGTATTTT

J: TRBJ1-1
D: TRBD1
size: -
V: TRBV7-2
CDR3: CASSFGQGRMNTEAFF
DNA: TGTGCCAGCAGCTTCGGACAGGGAAGGATGAACACTGAAGCTTTCTTT

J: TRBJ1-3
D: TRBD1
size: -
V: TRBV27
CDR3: CASSIGTAGNTIYF
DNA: TGTGCCAGCAGTATTGGGACAGCTGGAAACACCATATATTTT

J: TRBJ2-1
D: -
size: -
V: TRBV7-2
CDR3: CASSLDPSSYNEQFF
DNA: TGTGCCAGCAGCTTAGATCCTAGCTCCTACAATGAGCAGTTCTTC

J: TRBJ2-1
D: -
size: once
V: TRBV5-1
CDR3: CASRRAGPLYNEQFF
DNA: TGCGCCAGCAGACGCGCGGGCCCCCTTTACAATGAGCAGTTCTTC

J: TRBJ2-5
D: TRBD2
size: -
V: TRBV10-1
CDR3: CASCPAGAGWETQYF
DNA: TGCGCCAGCTGCCCAGCGGGGGCAGGATGGGAGACCCAGTACTTC

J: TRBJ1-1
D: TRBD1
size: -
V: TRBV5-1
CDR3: CASSVTGAGFNTEAFF
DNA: TGCGCCAGCAGCGTGACAGGGGCGGGATTTAACACTGAAGCTTTCTTT

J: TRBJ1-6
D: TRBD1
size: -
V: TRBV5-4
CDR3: CASNRGDFYNSPLHF
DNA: TGTGCCAGCAACAGGGGGGATTTCTATAATTCACCCCTCCACTTT

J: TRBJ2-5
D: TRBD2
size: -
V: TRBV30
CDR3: CAWSVRRGGGSETQYF
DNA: TGTGCCTGGAGTGTACGGCGGGGGGGCGGATCTGAGACCCAGTACTTC

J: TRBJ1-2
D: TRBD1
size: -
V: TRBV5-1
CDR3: CASSHPLRQGSSDYGYTF
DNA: TGCGCCAGCAGCCACCCCTTGAGACAGGGCTCCTCCGACTATGGCTACACCTTC

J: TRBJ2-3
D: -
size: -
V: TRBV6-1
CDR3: CASSSQSGADTQYF
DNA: TGTGCCAGCAGTAGTCAGTCAGGCGCAGATACGCAGTATTTT

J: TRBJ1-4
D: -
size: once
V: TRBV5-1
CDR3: CASSWDLGRGNEKLFF
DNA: TGCGCCAGCAGCTGGGACCTAGGCAGGGGAAATGAAAAACTGTTTTTT

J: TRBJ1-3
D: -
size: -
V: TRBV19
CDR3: CASSMDTKPDTIYF
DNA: TGTGCCAGTAGTATGGACACAAAACCGGACACCATATATTTT

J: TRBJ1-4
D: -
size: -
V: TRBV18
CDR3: CASSPMSGEKLFF
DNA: TGTGCCAGCTCCCCCATGAGTGGTGAAAAACTGTTTTTT

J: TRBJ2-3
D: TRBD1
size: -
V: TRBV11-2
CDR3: CASSLTGRTDTQYF
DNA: TGTGCCAGCAGCCTGACAGGGCGCACAGATACGCAGTATTTT

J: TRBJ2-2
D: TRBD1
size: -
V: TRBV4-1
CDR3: CASSQLDRGNTGELFF
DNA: TGCGCCAGCAGCCAGCTAGACAGGGGGAACACCGGGGAGCTGTTTTTT

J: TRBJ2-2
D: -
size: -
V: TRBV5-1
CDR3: CATTRDVGGELFF
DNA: TGCGCCACCACTAGAGACGTAGGCGGGGAGCTGTTTTTT

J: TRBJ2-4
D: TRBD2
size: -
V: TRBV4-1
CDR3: CASSQDGTSGNIQYF
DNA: TGCGCCAGCAGCCAAGACGGGACTAGCGGAAACATTCAGTACTTC

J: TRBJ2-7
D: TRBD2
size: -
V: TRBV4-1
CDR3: CASSQDRGTSGSFEYF
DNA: TGCGCCAGCAGCCAAGATCGGGGGACTAGCGGATCCTTTGAGTACTTC